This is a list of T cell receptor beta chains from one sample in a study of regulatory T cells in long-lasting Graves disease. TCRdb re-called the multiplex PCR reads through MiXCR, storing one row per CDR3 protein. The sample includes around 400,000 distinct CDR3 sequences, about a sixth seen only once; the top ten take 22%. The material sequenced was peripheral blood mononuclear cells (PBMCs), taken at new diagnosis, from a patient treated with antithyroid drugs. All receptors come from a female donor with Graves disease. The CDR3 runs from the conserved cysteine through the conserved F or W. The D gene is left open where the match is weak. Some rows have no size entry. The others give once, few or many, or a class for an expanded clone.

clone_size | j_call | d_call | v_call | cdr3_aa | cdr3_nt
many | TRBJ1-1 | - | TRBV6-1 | CASSESSWTDTEAFF | TGTGCCAGCAGTGAATCTTCGTGGACTGACACTGAAGCTTTCTTT
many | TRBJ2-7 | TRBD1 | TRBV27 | CASRRTGGDEQYF | TGTGCCAGCAGGCGGACAGGGGGCGACGAGCAGTACTTC
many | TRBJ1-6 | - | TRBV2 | CASSARVDNSPLHF | TGTGCCAGCAGCGCCAGGGTTGATAATTCACCCCTCCACTTT
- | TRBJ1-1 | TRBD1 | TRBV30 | CAWTTGVGGYTEAFF | TGTGCCTGGACCACAGGGGTAGGGGGGTACACTGAAGCTTTCTTT
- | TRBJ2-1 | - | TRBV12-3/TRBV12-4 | CAGSPSGEQFF | TGTGCCGGCAGCCCCTCGGGAGAGCAGTTCTTC
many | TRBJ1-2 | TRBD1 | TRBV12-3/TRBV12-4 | CASSWTGVVNYGYTF | TGTGCCAGCAGCTGGACAGGGGTTGTGAACTATGGCTACACCTTC
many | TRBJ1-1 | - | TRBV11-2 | CASGLMGGSSEAFF | TGTGCCAGCGGTCTGATGGGCGGCTCTTCTGAAGCTTTCTTT
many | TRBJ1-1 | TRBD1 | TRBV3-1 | CASSHTGGGTEAFF | TGTGCCAGCAGCCACACAGGGGGCGGCACTGAAGCTTTCTTT
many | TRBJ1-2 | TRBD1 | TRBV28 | CASSSPRQGAPYGYTF | TGTGCCAGCAGTTCTCCGAGACAGGGGGCGCCCTATGGCTACACCTTC
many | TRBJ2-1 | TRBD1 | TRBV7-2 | CAVTPGQPYNEQFF | TGTGCCGTAACACCGGGACAGCCCTACAATGAGCAGTTCTTC
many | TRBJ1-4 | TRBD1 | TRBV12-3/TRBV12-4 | CASRRTGGFEKLFF | TGTGCCAGCAGGAGGACAGGGGGCTTTGAAAAACTGTTTTTT
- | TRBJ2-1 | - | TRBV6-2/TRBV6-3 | CASSSMDNEQFF | TGTGCCAGCAGTTCGATGGACAATGAGCAGTTCTTC
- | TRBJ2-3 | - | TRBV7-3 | CASSLFARPTDTQYF | TGTGCCAGCAGCCTTTTCGCGCGACCCACAGATACGCAGTATTTT
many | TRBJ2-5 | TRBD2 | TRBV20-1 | CSATRLAGGQETQYF | TGCAGTGCGACTCGACTAGCGGGGGGACAAGAGACCCAGTACTTC
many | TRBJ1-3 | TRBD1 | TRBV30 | CACQTGTGNTIYF | TGTGCCTGCCAGACAGGGACAGGAAACACCATATATTTT
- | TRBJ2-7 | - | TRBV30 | CAWSVRGRLTESYEQYF | TGTGCCTGGAGTGTACGGGGTAGATTGACAGAATCCTACGAGCAGTACTTC
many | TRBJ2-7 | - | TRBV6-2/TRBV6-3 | CASIGTSYEQYF | TGTGCCAGCATCGGTACCTCCTACGAGCAGTACTTC
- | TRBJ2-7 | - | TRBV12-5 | CASGLDIYEQYF | TGTGCTAGTGGTTTGGACATTTACGAGCAGTACTTC
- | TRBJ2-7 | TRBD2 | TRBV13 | CASSSLAPSGRRSYEQYF | TGTGCCAGCAGCTCCCTAGCGCCTAGCGGGAGGAGATCCTACGAGCAGTACTTC
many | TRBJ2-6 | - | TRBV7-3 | CASSPFYLSGANVLTF | TGTGCCAGCAGCCCATTCTACCTCTCTGGGGCCAACGTCCTGACTTTC
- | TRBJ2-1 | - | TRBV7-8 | CASSPGDRGEQFF | TGTGCCAGCAGCCCGGGAGACCGGGGTGAGCAGTTCTTC
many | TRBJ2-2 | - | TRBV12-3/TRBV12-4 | CATNQVGPRGGELFF | TGTGCCACCAACCAGGTTGGCCCCCGGGGCGGGGAGCTGTTTTTT
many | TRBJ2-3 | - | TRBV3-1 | CASSQGRLTDTQYF | TGTGCCAGCAGCCAAGGCCGCCTGACAGATACGCAGTATTTT
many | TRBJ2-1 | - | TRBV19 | CASSIRDSYNEQFF | TGTGCCAGTAGTATTCGTGACTCCTACAATGAGCAGTTCTTC
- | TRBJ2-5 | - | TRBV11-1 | CASSPDPLRAQYF | TGTGCCAGCAGCCCCGACCCCCTCCGGGCCCAGTACTTC
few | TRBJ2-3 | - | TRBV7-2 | CASSTTNTDTQYF | TGTGCCAGCAGCACAACCAACACAGATACGCAGTATTTT